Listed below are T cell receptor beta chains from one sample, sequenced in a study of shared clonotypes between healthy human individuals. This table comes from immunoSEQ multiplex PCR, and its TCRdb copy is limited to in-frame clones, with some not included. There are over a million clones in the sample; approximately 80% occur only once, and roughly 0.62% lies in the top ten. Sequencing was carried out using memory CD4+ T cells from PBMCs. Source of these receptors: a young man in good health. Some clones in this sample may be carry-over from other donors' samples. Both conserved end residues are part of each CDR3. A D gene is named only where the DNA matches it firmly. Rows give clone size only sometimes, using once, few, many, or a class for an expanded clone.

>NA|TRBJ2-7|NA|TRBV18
TGTGCCAGCTCACCACCTTTGGGGGAGAGCGAGCAGTACTTC
CASSPPLGESEQYF
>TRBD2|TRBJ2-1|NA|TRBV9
TGTGCCAGCAGCGCCTTGGGACTAGGCCTCTACAATGAGCAGTTCTTC
CASSALGLGLYNEQFF
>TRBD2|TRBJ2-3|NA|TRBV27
TGTGCCAGCAGACGTAAAGGGACTAGCGGGGTTTGGAGCACAGATACGCAGTATTTT
CASRRKGTSGVWSTDTQYF
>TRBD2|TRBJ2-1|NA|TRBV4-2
TGTGCCAGCAGCCAAGTTACTAGCGCCTACAATGAGCAGTTCTTC
CASSQVTSAYNEQFF
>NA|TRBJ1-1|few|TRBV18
TGTGCCAGCTCGCCTCAGGCGAACACTGAAGCTTTCTTT
CASSPQANTEAFF
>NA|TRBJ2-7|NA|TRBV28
TGTGCCAGCAGTTTAGGCGGAGGGGGCCCATACGAGCAGTACTTC
CASSLGGGGPYEQYF
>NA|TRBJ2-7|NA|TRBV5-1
TGCGCCAGCAGTGTTGTTCCCAGCTCCTACGAGCAGTACTTC
CASSVVPSSYEQYF
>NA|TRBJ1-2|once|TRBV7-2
TGTGCCAGCAGCCCCCGAGCAGGGGCAGACTATGGCTACACCTTC
CASSPRAGADYGYTF
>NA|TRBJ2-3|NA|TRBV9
TGTGCCAGCAGCGTAGCTGGTCAGAGAACTAGCACAGATACGCAGTATTTT
CASSVAGQRTSTDTQYF
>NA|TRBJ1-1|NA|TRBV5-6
TGTGCCAGCAGCTTTCGTGGGAAGGCGAGGACTGAAGCTTTCTTT
CASSFRGKARTEAFF
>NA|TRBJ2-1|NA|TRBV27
TGTGCCAGCAGTCACCTCACCACTTCTGGATACAATGAGCAGTTCTTC
CASSHLTTSGYNEQFF
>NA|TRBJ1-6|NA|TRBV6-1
TGTGCCAGCACCTCTTCTGGACAGTATAATTCACCCCTCCACTTT
CASTSSGQYNSPLHF
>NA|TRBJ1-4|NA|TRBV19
TGTGCCAGTAGAAACGGACAAAGGGCTAATGAAAAACTGTTTTTT
CASRNGQRANEKLFF